The sample holds a few counts of the clone carrying this T cell receptor (beta chain). The antigen is unknown. Germline V lookup: CDR1 MNHEY, CDR2 SMNVEV (reference sequence). V lost 3 bases, J lost 4 bases, and 16 bases lay in between. This CDR3 comprises 15 residues. This sample was taken from a study of post-analysis software for immune sequencing data. Study summary: Multiple sclerosis in the patients followed relapsing-remitting, secondary progressive and progressive-relapsing courses. Study observations and caveats: For normalized Chao1 diversity, multiple sclerosis patients scored significantly lower than controls did. Roughly five TRBV segments, including TRBV5-6, TRBV5-1 and TRBV20-1, were more frequent in patients than controls.

Unique molecular identifiers had been added to the TCR beta cDNA libraries. TCRdb recomputed calls from the PCR reads with MiXCR, one row per CDR3 protein. The sample yields about 160,000 distinct CDR3 sequences, under 40% seen once. The sequences come from blood, collected after autologous hematopoietic stem cell transplantation. This chain connects TRBV27 to TRBJ2-7, with a possible D match to TRBD1 (5 bases). The receptor's source is a girl under 18 with multiple sclerosis. The DNA for the CDR3 is TGTGCCAGCAGTTTGGGGCAGGTATCTGGGTACGAGCAGTACTTC. It encodes CASSLGQVSGYEQYF.